This T cell receptor beta chain was retrieved from a study of a mutant IDH1 vaccine in newly diagnosed glioma. Profiling relied on immunoSEQ multiplex PCR, and the TCRdb table lists in-frame clones only, not all of them. Among tens of thousands of clones listed, approximately 86% were seen once. Indicated time point: week 47, end of study. Vaccination comprised doses that each held 300 ug of mutant IDH1 20-mer peptide, plus topical imiquimod. Germline CDR1 and CDR2: SEHNR and FQNEAQ (reference sequence). The CDR3 totals 12 residues. The V end was cut by 3 bases, the J end by 10 bases, with 11 bases between. As for this clone: Its specificity is unknown.

The sequence was obtained from a young man with glioma. Some clones in this sample may be carry-over from other donors' samples. Specimen: PBMCs, collected from a glioma patient whose treatment included an IDH1 peptide vaccine. The V call is TRBV7-9, the J call TRBJ2-3; tentative D call: TRBD2 (6 bases). The DNA of the CDR3 is TGTGCCAGCAGCTTTAAGTGGGAGGCGCAGTATTTT. Protein sequence: CASSFKWEAQYF.